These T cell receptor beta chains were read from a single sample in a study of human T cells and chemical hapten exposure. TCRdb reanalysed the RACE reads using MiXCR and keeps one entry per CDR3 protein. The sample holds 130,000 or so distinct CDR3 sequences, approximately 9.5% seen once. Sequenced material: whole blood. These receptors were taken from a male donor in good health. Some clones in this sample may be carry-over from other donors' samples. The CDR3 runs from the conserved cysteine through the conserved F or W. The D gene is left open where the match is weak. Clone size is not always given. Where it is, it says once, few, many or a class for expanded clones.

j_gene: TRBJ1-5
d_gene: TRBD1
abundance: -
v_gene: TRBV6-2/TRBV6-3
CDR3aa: CASSNRDRGQNQPQHF
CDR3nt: TGTGCCAGCAGTAACCGGGACAGGGGGCAAAATCAGCCCCAGCATTTT

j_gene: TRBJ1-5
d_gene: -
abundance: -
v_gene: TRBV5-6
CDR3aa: CASSLTGFNQPQHF
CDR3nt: TGTGCCAGCAGCCTAACAGGGTTCAATCAGCCCCAGCATTTT

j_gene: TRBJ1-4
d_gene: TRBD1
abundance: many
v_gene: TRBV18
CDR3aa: CASSPLPHRDRGRSTNEKLCF
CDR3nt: TGTGCCAGCTCACCACTCCCTCACCGGGACAGGGGGCGGTCAACTAATGAAAAACTGTGTTTT

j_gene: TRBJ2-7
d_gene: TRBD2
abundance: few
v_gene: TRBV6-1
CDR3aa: CASSFGGTNSYEQYF
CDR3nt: TGTGCCAGCAGTTTCGGGGGGACCAACTCCTACGAGCAGTACTTC

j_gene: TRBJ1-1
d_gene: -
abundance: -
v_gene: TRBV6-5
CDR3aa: CASSYSGVGTEAFF
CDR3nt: TGTGCCAGCAGTTACTCGGGCGTGGGGACTGAAGCCTTCTTT

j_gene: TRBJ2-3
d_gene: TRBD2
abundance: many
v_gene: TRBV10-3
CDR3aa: CAISESLAGGSTDTQYF
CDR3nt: TGTGCCATCAGTGAGTCGCTGGCGGGGGGCAGCACAGATACGCAGTATTTT

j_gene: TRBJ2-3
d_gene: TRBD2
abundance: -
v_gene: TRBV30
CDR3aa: CAWSGGLAVRDTQYF
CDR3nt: TGTGCCTGGAGTGGTGGACTAGCGGTACGGGATACGCAGTATTTT

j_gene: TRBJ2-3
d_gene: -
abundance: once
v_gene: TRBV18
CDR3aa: CASSPPGPRVTDTQYF
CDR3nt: TGTGCCAGCTCACCACCCGGACCTAGGGTCACAGATACGCAGTATTTT

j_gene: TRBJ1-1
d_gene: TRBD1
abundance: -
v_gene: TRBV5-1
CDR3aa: CASSQGVGTMNTEAFF
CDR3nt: TGCGCCAGCAGCCAGGGGGTCGGGACCATGAACACTGAAGCTTTCTTT

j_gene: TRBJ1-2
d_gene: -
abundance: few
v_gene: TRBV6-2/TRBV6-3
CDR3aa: CASSYSQGNYGYTF
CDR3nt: TGTGCCAGCAGTTACTCTCAGGGGAACTATGGCTACACCTTC

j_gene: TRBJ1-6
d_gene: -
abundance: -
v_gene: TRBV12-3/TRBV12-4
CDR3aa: CASSLAGRANSPLHF
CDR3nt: TGTGCCAGCAGTTTAGCTGGACGGGCTAATTCACCCCTCCACTTT

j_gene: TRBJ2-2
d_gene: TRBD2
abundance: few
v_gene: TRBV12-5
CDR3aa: CASGPVAGGLSGELFF
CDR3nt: TGTGCTAGTGGTCCCGTAGCGGGGGGGCTCTCCGGGGAGCTGTTTTTT

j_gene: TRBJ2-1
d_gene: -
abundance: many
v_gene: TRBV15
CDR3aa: CATSRDAGNNEQFF
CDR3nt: TGTGCCACCAGCAGAGATGCAGGCAACAATGAGCAGTTCTTC

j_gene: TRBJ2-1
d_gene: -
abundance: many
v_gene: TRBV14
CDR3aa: CASSGQGGRSYNEQFF
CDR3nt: TGTGCCAGCAGCGGACAAGGGGGAAGATCCTACAATGAGCAGTTCTTC

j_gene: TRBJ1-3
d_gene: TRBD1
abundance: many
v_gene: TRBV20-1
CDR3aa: CSARGRTGETYSGNTIYF
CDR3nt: TGCAGTGCTAGAGGGAGGACAGGGGAAACTTACTCTGGAAACACCATATATTTT

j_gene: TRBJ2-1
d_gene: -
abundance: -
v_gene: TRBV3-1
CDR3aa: CASSQDESSGAYNEQFF
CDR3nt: TGTGCCAGCAGCCAAGATGAGAGTAGCGGAGCCTACAATGAGCAGTTCTTC

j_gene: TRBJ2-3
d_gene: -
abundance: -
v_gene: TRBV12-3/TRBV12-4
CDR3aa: CASRLGDTQYF
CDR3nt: TGTGCCAGCAGGCTAGGGGATACGCAGTATTTT

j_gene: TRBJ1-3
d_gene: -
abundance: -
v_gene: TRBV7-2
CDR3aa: CASSLDVSGNTIYF
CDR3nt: TGTGCCAGCAGCTTGGACGTCTCTGGAAACACCATATATTTT

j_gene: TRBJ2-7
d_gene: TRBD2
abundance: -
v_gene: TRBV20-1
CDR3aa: CSATGTSPYEQYF
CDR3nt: TGCAGTGCTACCGGGACTAGCCCCTACGAGCAGTACTTC

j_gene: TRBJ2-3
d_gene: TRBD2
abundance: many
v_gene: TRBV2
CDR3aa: CASRGTSGSTDTQYF
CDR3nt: TGTGCCAGCAGAGGGACTAGCGGGAGCACAGATACGCAGTATTTT

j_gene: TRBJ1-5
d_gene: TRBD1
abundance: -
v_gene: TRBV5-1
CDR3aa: CASSLEGQGVQPQHF
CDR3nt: TGCGCCAGCAGCTTGGAGGGACAGGGTGTTCAGCCCCAGCATTTT

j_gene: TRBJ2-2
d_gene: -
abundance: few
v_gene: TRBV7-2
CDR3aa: CASSLTPRRGNTGELFF
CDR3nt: TGTGCCAGCAGCTTAACCCCCCGGAGGGGAAACACCGGGGAGCTGTTTTTT

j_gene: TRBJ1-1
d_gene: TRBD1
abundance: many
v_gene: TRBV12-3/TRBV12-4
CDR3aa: CASSSRQGGATEAFF
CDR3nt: TGTGCCAGCAGTTCCAGACAGGGGGGGGCGACTGAAGCTTTCTTT

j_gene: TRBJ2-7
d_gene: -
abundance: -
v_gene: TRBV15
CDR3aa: CATSTRNTYEQYF
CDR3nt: TGTGCCACCAGCACACGGAATACCTACGAGCAGTACTTC

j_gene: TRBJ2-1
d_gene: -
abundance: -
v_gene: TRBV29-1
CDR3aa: CSVERDNEQFF
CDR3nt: TGCAGCGTTGAGCGTGACAATGAGCAGTTCTTC

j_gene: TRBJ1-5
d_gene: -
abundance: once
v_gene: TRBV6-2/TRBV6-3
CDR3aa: CASSYPDSSNQPQHF
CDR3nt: TGTGCCAGCAGTTACCCGGACAGTAGCAATCAGCCCCAGCATTTT

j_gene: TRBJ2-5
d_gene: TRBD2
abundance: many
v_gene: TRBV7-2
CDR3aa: CASSFTAGGKETQYF
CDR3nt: TGTGCCAGCAGCTTCACAGCGGGGGGGAAGGAGACCCAGTACTTC

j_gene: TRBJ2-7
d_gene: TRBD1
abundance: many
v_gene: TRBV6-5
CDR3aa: CASRRLTGDEQYF
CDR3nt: TGTGCCAGCAGAAGACTCACAGGGGACGAGCAGTACTTC

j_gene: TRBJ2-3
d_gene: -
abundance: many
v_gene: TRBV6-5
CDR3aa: CASSLGGGGGTDTQYF
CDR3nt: TGTGCCAGCAGCCTAGGCGGTGGGGGCGGCACAGATACGCAGTATTTT

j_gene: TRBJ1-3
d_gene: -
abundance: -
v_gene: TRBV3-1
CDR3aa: CASSQEGGWGSGNTIYF
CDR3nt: TGTGCCAGCAGCCAAGAGGGAGGGTGGGGCTCTGGAAACACCATATATTTT

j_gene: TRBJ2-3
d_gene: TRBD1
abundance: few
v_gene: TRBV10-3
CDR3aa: CAISERQGDTQYF
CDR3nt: TGTGCCATCAGTGAGCGACAGGGAGATACGCAGTATTTT

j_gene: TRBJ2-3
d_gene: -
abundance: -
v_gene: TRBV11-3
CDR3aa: CASSVTGRTSTDTQYF
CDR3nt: TGTGCCAGCAGCGTTACCGGGCGGACTAGCACAGATACGCAGTATTTT

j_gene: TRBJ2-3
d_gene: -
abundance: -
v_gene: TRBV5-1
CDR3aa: CASSLTRSTDTQYF
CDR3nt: TGCGCCAGCAGCCTGACTAGAAGCACAGATACGCAGTATTTT

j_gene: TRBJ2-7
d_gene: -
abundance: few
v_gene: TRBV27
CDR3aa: CASSSGTAPRPYEQYF
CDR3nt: TGTGCCAGCAGTTCCGGGACGGCCCCTCGCCCCTACGAGCAGTACTTC

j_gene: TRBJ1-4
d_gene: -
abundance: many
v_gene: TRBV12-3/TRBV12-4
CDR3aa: CASSLDGREGEKLFF
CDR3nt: TGTGCCAGCAGTTTAGATGGGAGGGAGGGTGAAAAACTGTTTTTT